This TCR beta chain came from a study of cytomegalovirus exposure and HLA in healthy donors. At the level of the study: One earlier analysis, a look at about 179 million T cells, found some 110 million unique TCR beta sequences.

13 Jbeta primers and 60 Vbeta primers were used for the PCR. Original methodology: In a later analysis, the count reached 82 million or so unique TCR beta chains, with approximately 11 million shared. The method was immunoSEQ multiplex PCR; TCRdb's version includes in-frame clones alone and lacks a portion of them. Clonal size and the V and J genes are those of that table, whereas D and trimming came from the DNA. Of under 120,000 clones in the sample, 70% to 80% are singletons; the top ten hold over 5%. As for this clone: Antigen unknown.

Findings and limits, study-wide: The study carried out a later analysis of TCR beta sequences. It associated some 17,000 of them with specific HLA alleles at a false discovery rate of 0.05.

The sequence came from a female donor in good health and CMV-seropositive. Sequencing was done on a sample of PBMCs.

The CDR3 here is CASRASGTGGSEQYF. In DNA, the CDR3 is TGTGCCAGCAGGGCCTCCGGGACAGGGGGCTCCGAGCAGTACTTC. V and J are TRBV6-6 and TRBJ2-7; 12 bases are shared with TRBD1. The CDR3 is 15 amino acids. Germline CDR1 reads MNHNY; CDR2 reads SVGAGI (reference sequence). With V trimmed by 6 bases and J by 6 bases, 9 bases remained unmatched.